This T cell receptor (beta chain) was recovered during a study of Ad26.COV2.S vaccination and SARS-CoV-2 variants. On the study more broadly: Vaccine-arm donor from the placebo-controlled COV1001 Ad26.COV2.S trial. Ad26.COV2.S was injected intramuscularly once or twice, 56 days apart.

Measured with immunoSEQ multiplex PCR; TCRdb has only the in-frame clones, and not every one. The top ten hold about 1.6% of the sample, which has about 410,000 clones, about 90% seen once. As to treatment: some 20 received Ad26.COV2.S at low or high dose, single or two shots; several received placebo; per-sample allocation not given. Day 63 following the first vaccine or placebo injection was when the samples were taken. This person who donated was an adult of 18-55 years in Boston. The material sequenced was peripheral blood, taken in a trial of Ad26.COV2.S vaccine versus placebo. The receptor was derived from a person aged 18-65 years who received the Ad26.COV2.S COVID-19 vaccine or a placebo.

CDR3 loop: CASSLGQGATGELFF. DNA for the CDR3: TGTGCCAGCAGCTTAGGTCAGGGGGCGACCGGGGAGCTGTTTTTT. This chain connects TRBV7-6 to TRBJ2-2; 8 bases are a match to TRBD1. Unmatched junction bases numbered 3, after V lost 1 base and J lost 5 bases. The germline V gene has CDR1 SGHVS and CDR2 FNYEAQ. The CDR3 covers 15 residues.